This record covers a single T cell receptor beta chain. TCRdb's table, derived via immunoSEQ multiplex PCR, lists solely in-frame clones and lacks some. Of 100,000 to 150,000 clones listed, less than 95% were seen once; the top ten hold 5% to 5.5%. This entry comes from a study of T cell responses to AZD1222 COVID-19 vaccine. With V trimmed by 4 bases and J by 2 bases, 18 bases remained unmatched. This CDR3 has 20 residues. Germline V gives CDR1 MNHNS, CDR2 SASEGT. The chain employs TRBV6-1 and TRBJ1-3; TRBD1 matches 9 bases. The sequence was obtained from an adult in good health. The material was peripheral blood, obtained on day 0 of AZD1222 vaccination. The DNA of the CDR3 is TGTGCCAGCAGTGTCCTTGCTGTCCCGGGACAGGGTGCGGCTGGAAACACCATATATTTT. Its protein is CASSVLAVPGQGAAGNTIYF.